A selection of T cell receptor beta chains follows, all from one sample in a study of CD8 T cells in ankylosing spondylitis. MiXCR, applied by TCRdb to the 5' RACE reads, yields one record per CDR3 protein. The data contain 100,000 to 150,000 distinct CDR3 sequences, approximately 17% of them singletons. Sequencing was done on a sample of blood, either unsorted or a sorted T cell fraction (not recorded which). The source of these receptors is a male donor with ankylosing spondylitis. Both conserved end residues are part of each CDR3. A D gene is named only where the DNA matches it firmly. Not all rows give a size; the values are once, few, many and, for expanded clones, a class.

CDR3,DNA,V,size,D,J
CASSPGTSGGETQYF,TGCGCCAGCAGCCCCGGGACTAGCGGGGGAGAGACCCAGTACTTC,TRBV5-1,NA,TRBD2,TRBJ2-5
CATWVGGDEQFF,TGTGCCACCTGGGTCGGGGGGGATGAGCAGTTCTTC,TRBV5-5,NA,TRBD2,TRBJ2-1
CASSDYGEQFF,TGTGCCAGCAGTGACTACGGGGAGCAGTTCTTC,TRBV2,few,NA,TRBJ2-1
CSARGWQGTAVYEQYF,TGCAGTGCTAGAGGCTGGCAGGGGACCGCCGTGTACGAGCAGTACTTC,TRBV20-1,NA,NA,TRBJ2-7
CASSPGVGTGSSYNEQFF,TGTGCCAGCAGTCCAGGCGTGGGGACTGGGAGCTCCTACAATGAGCAGTTCTTC,TRBV28,NA,NA,TRBJ2-1
CASSLQGSYNEQFF,TGTGCCAGCAGTTTGCAGGGATCCTACAATGAGCAGTTCTTC,TRBV27,many,NA,TRBJ2-1
CSVKGRATDGYTF,TGCAGCGTTAAGGGAAGAGCCACGGATGGCTACACCTTC,TRBV29-1,many,NA,TRBJ1-2
CASGAGRGVNEQFF,TGTGCCAGCGGGGCGGGCCGGGGGGTCAATGAGCAGTTCTTC,TRBV6-1,NA,TRBD2,TRBJ2-1
CASTLGVSSYNEQFF,TGTGCCAGCACCTTAGGCGTTAGCTCCTACAATGAGCAGTTCTTC,TRBV12-3/TRBV12-4,NA,NA,TRBJ2-1
CASSVVGGPGELFF,TGTGCCAGCAGCGTAGTTGGGGGCCCCGGGGAGCTGTTTTTT,TRBV9,NA,NA,TRBJ2-2
CASLISMGSTEAFF,TGTGCCAGCTTGATCTCCATGGGGAGCACTGAAGCTTTCTTT,TRBV6-1,few,NA,TRBJ1-1
CASSYSGLNYEQYF,TGTGCCAGCAGTTACTCGGGACTCAACTACGAGCAGTACTTC,TRBV6-5,NA,NA,TRBJ2-7
CASSPRTGKNEQFF,TGTGCCAGCAGTCCTCGGACTGGAAAAAATGAGCAGTTCTTC,TRBV2,NA,NA,TRBJ2-1
CSARVGLNTEAFF,TGCAGTGCTAGAGTTGGGCTGAACACTGAAGCTTTCTTT,TRBV20-1,many,NA,TRBJ1-1
CASSYRGSSDTQYF,TGTGCCAGCAGTTATCGCGGGAGTTCAGATACGCAGTATTTT,TRBV6-5,NA,TRBD2,TRBJ2-3
CASSQGTGTGAYEQYF,TGCGCCAGCAGCCAGGGCACCGGGACAGGAGCCTACGAGCAGTACTTC,TRBV4-3,NA,TRBD1,TRBJ2-7
CASSLSGNTGELFF,TGTGCCAGCAGTTTATCCGGGAACACCGGGGAGCTGTTTTTT,TRBV28,few,NA,TRBJ2-2
CASSIGLASYNEQFF,TGCGCCAGCAGCATTGGCCTAGCGAGTTACAATGAGCAGTTCTTC,TRBV4-3,NA,NA,TRBJ2-1
CASSDSYNEQFF,TGTGCCAGTAGCGACAGCTACAATGAGCAGTTCTTC,TRBV19,many,NA,TRBJ2-1
CASRFDRANTGELFF,TGTGCCAGCAGATTCGACAGGGCCAACACCGGGGAGCTGTTTTTT,TRBV6-2/TRBV6-3,few,TRBD1,TRBJ2-2
CASRAGIEAFF,TGTGCCAGCCGGGCGGGGATTGAAGCTTTCTTT,TRBV5-5,NA,NA,TRBJ1-1
CASSFFRGQSIYEQYF,TGTGCCAGCAGTTTTTTCAGGGGGCAATCGATCTACGAGCAGTACTTC,TRBV12-3/TRBV12-4,NA,TRBD1,TRBJ2-7
CASSLAGREAYEQYF,TGTGCCAGCAGTTTAGCGGGAAGGGAGGCCTACGAGCAGTACTTC,TRBV27,few,NA,TRBJ2-7